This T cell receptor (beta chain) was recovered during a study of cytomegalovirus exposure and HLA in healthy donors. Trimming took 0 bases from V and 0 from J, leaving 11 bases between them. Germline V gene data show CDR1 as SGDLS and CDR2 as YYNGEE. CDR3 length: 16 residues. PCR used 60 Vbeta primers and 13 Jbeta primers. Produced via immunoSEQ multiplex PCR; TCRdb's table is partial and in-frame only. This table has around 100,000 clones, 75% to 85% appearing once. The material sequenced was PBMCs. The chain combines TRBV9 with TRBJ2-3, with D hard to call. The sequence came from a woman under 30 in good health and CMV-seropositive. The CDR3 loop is CASSVAATPSTDTQYF. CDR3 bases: TGTGCCAGCAGCGTAGCAGCGACTCCCAGCACAGATACGCAGTATTTT.